Shown below are 24 T cell receptor beta chains from a single sample sequenced in a study of blood T cell repertoires in COVID-19. Here immunoSEQ multiplex PCR was the method, and the copy in TCRdb shows in-frame clones only, minus some. The repertoire holds 67,000 or so clones, with 81% as singletons. Sequencing input: peripheral blood. Receptors originate from a woman aged 70 to 79 with acute or convalescent COVID-19.

The rearrangement uses TRBV16 and TRBJ2-2; the D gene is possibly TRBD1 (5 bases). CDR3 length equals 16 residues. Germline values: CDR1 KGHSY, CDR2 FQNENV. V gave up 1 base and J gave up 2 bases, with 11 bases separating them. The CDR3 DNA sequence: TGTGCCAGCAGCCAATTGGGGCAGGGAAACACCGGGGAGCTGTTTTTT. It specifies CASSQLGQGNTGELFF.

The chain employs TRBV30 and TRBJ1-5; TRBD1 agrees at 10 bases. This CDR3 contains 17 residues. The V and J ends lost 0 bases and 0 bases, in that order; junction bases with no gene match: 5. The germline gives CDR1 GTSNPN, CDR2 SVGIG (reference sequence). CDR3 loop: CAWSVGTGDNSNQPQHF. The CDR3, as DNA: TGTGCCTGGAGTGTAGGGACAGGGGACAATAGCAATCAGCCCCAGCATTTT.

The V call is TRBV24-1, the J call TRBJ2-1; D might be TRBD2 (6 bases). This CDR3 has 22 amino acids. Germline loops: CDR1 KGHDR, CDR2 SFDVKD. Trimming removed 5 bases at V and 1 base at J, with 32 bases between. CDR3 residues: CATSGGRTHPGSRPGSYNEQFF. CDR3 coding DNA: TGTGCCACCAGTGGGGGCCGGACCCATCCCGGGAGCCGACCCGGATCCTACAATGAGCAGTTCTTC.

The chain couples TRBV9 to TRBJ2-5; D unresolved. V was cut by 3 bases and J by 5 bases, with 11 bases left in between. CDR3 size: 13 residues. Germline loops: CDR1 SGDLS, CDR2 YYNGEE. CDR3 protein: CASSGDFTETQYF. For the CDR3, the DNA is TGTGCCAGCAGCGGAGACTTTACGGAGACCCAGTACTTC.

This chain joins TRBV6-2 or TRBV6-3 and TRBJ1-5, with a tentative D call TRBD1 (6 bases). The CDR3 is 15 residues long. Germline V gene data show CDR1 as MNHEY and CDR2 as SVGEGT. Trimming shortened V by 2 bases and J by 6 bases, and 14 bases separated the two germline ends. The CDR3 loop reads CASSYGGGQFQPQHF. CDR3 bases: TGTGCCAGCAGTTACGGCGGGGGGCAATTTCAGCCCCAGCATTTT.

This sequence joins TRBV3-1 (or the pseudogene TRBV3-2) and TRBJ2-5; TRBD2 aligns across 11 bases. The CDR3 is 18 amino acids. J gave up 5 bases and V 1 base, and 12 bases lay outside the gene matches. Per germline, CDR1 LGHDT and CDR2 YNNKEL (reference sequence). CDR3 nucleotide sequence: TGTGCCAGCAGCCAAGTAGTAGTTAGCGGGAGGGAGGAGGAGACCCAGTACTTC. It yields the protein CASSQVVVSGREEETQYF.

This clone was recorded only once. The V and J genes are TRBV10-3 and TRBJ2-5; D is possibly TRBD1 (6 bases). The CDR3 extends over 13 amino acids. V lost 10 bases, J lost 2 bases, and 14 bases lay in between. The germline gives CDR1 ENHRY, CDR2 SYGVKD. The CDR3 nucleotides are TGTGCCACAGGGGCCAGAGATCAAGAGACCCAGTACTTC. Translated, it gives CATGARDQETQYF.

V usage is TRBV7-9 and J usage is TRBJ2-1, with 7 bases identical to TRBD2. CDR3 length: 16 amino acids. Germline trimming cut 5 bases from V and 7 bases from J; bases unmatched to any gene: 14. CDR1 SEHNR and CDR2 FQNEAQ come from the germline V gene (reference sequence). CDR3 sequence (DNA): TGTGCCAGCAGCCCCCCAACGGGAGGAGTCTTTAATGAGCAGTTCTTC. Protein sequence: CASSPPTGGVFNEQFF.

The chain couples TRBV2 to TRBJ2-7, with D maybe TRBD1 (6 bases). Germline assignment: CDR1 SNHLY and CDR2 FYNNEI. The CDR3 length is 12 residues. V dropped 6 bases and J dropped 0 bases, with 6 bases sitting between them. The CDR3 nucleotides read TGTGCCAGCAGGGGGGCCTCCTACGAGCAGTACTTC. Amino acids: CASRGASYEQYF.

The DNA of the CDR3 is TGTGCCAGCAGCGGGGGACAGGGTGAGGGGAACACTGAAGCTTTCTTT. Translated, it gives CASSGGQGEGNTEAFF. This chain joins TRBV9 and TRBJ1-1, with 9 bases identical to TRBD1. This CDR3 spans 16 amino acids. The junction had 7 bases not matched to a gene; V was cut back by 3 bases and J by 1 base. Germline V gene sequence: CDR1 SGDLS, CDR2 YYNGEE.

This CDR3 is CASRQDRGMNTEAFF. Here the CDR3 DNA reads TGTGCCAGCAGGCAAGACAGGGGGATGAACACTGAAGCTTTCTTT. The rearrangement uses TRBV7-8 and TRBJ1-1; 9 positions agree with TRBD1. CDR3 length: 15 amino acids. V trimming: 6 bases; J trimming: 0 bases; junction bases outside the gene matches: 5. Germline V lookup: CDR1 SGHVS, CDR2 FQNEAQ. Complete variable domain (other parts from reference TRBV7-8 and TRBJ1-1): GAGVSQSPRYKVAKRGQDVALRCDPISGHVSLFWYQQALGQGPEFLTYFQNEAQLDKSGLPSDRFFAERPEGSVSTLKIQRTQQEDSAVYLCASRQDRGMNTEAFFGQGTRLTVV.

The rearrangement links TRBV6-1 to TRBJ1-5, with D unclear. Per the germline V gene, CDR1 is MNHNS and CDR2 is SASEGT. V was clipped by 3 bases and J by 0 bases, with 9 bases between them. The CDR3 totals 15 residues. The CDR3, as DNA: TGTGCCAGCAGTGACATCGGTCGTAGCAATCAGCCCCAGCATTTT. It codes for CASSDIGRSNQPQHF.

V is TRBV9 and J is TRBJ1-4; 11 nucleotides align to TRBD1. The CDR3 is made up of 15 amino acids. Trimming cost V 2 bases and J 8 bases; bases outside gene matches: 5. Germline V gene sequence: CDR1 SGDLS, CDR2 YYNGEE. The CDR3 protein is CASSVRDRGAEKLFF. CDR3 DNA sequence: TGTGCCAGCAGCGTGCGGGACAGGGGGGCGGAAAAACTGTTTTTT.

V gene TRBV11-2 combines with J gene TRBJ1-5; 7 positions agree with TRBD1. This CDR3 comprises 14 residues. Germline lookup yields CDR1 SGHAT and CDR2 FQNNGV. The V gene end was trimmed by 5 bases and the J gene end by 3 bases; junction bases not matched to a gene: 4. Written as DNA, the CDR3 is TGTGCCAGCAGCCCAGGGGGTCTCAATCAGCCCCAGCATTTT. Translating gives CASSPGGLNQPQHF. Based on the CDR3 plus reference TRBV11-2 and TRBJ1-5, the full variable domain is EAGVAQSPRYKIIEKRQSVAFWCNPISGHATLYWYQQILGQGPKLLIQFQNNGVVDDSQLPKDRFSAERLKGVDSTLKIQPAKLEDSAVYLCASSPGGLNQPQHFGDGTRLSIL.

The table lists this clone with a few counts. The J gene is TRBJ2-3, the V gene TRBV2, with a weak D call TRBD1 (6 bases). In germline, CDR1 is SNHLY, CDR2 FYNNEI. There are 14 residues in the CDR3. The germline V and J ends were trimmed by 7 bases and 4 bases, with 15 bases remaining between them. The CDR3, as DNA: TGTGCCAGCACCGGCAGGGGCGTCGCAGATACGCAGTATTTT. Protein: CASTGRGVADTQYF.

The chain carries TRBV3-1 (or the pseudogene TRBV3-2) and TRBJ1-1; 9 bases are a match to TRBD1. CDR1 is LGHDT, CDR2 YNNKEL, per germline (reference sequence). The V and J ends lost 5 bases and 3 bases, in that order; junction bases with no gene match: 4. The CDR3 runs 14 residues. The CDR3 sequence: CASSNRDRDTEAFF. The DNA of the CDR3 is TGTGCCAGCAGCAACCGGGACAGGGACACTGAAGCTTTCTTT.

The chain couples TRBV2 to TRBJ2-3; TRBD1 agrees at 11 bases. J was trimmed by 11 bases and V by 6 bases; bases with no gene match: 19. Germline CDR1 and CDR2: SNHLY and FYNNEI. The CDR3 runs 17 residues. The chain's CDR3 is CASSERWTGGAERGQYF. The CDR3 DNA reads TGTGCCAGCAGCGAAAGGTGGACAGGGGGCGCAGAGAGGGGGCAGTATTTT.

This rearrangement joins TRBV5-1 to TRBJ1-2, with 9 bases fitting TRBD1. Trimming removed 0 bases from V and 5 bases from J; junction bases left unmatched: 8. CDR1 and CDR2 (germline): SGHRS, YFSETQ. CDR3 length: 16 residues. CDR3 in amino acids: CASSLGGQGMGYGYTF. The CDR3, as DNA: TGCGCCAGCAGCTTGGGGGGACAGGGCATGGGGTATGGCTACACCTTC.

The V call is TRBV25-1, the J call TRBJ2-1; 8 nucleotides line up with TRBD1. The ends lost 0 bases at V and 7 bases at J; junction bases unmatched: 11. There are 17 residues in the CDR3. From germline, CDR1 is MGHDK and CDR2 SYGVNS. The CDR3 spells CASSEYSWTGKVNEQFF. CDR3 in DNA: TGTGCCAGCAGTGAATATAGTTGGACAGGGAAGGTGAATGAGCAGTTCTTC.

The V gene is TRBV20-1, the J gene TRBJ1-3; D ambiguous. The ends were cut back, 3 bases at V and 5 bases at J, with 8 bases in the middle. The CDR3 has 12 amino acids. The germline gives CDR1 DFQATT, CDR2 SNEGSKA (reference sequence). In DNA form, the CDR3 reads TGCAGTGCTAGTGGAGGGAGAAACACCATATATTTT. Protein sequence: CSASGGRNTIYF.

The chain employs TRBV9 and TRBJ2-1; the match to TRBD1 covers 7 bases. J was trimmed by 3 bases and V by 4 bases; bases with no gene match: 4. The CDR3 totals 14 residues. Germline CDR1 is SGDLS and CDR2 is YYNGEE. CDR3 in amino acids: CASSLGTDYNEQFF. The CDR3 DNA reads as TGTGCCAGCAGCCTTGGGACAGACTACAATGAGCAGTTCTTC.

About this clone itself: This sample includes further DNA sequences coding for the same CDR3. The chain joins TRBV19 to TRBJ1-3, with a tentative D call TRBD1 (5 bases). The CDR3 totals 14 residues. Germline V gives CDR1 LNHDA, CDR2 SQIVND (reference sequence). Trimming shortened V by 3 bases and J by 4 bases, and 10 bases separated the two germline ends. The CDR3 loop reads CASSISGSGNTIYF. CDR3 sequence (DNA): TGTGCCAGTAGTATTTCAGGGTCCGGAAACACCATATATTTT.

The rearrangement links TRBV4-1 to TRBJ2-6, with D possibly TRBD1 on 5 matching bases. The germline CDR1 and CDR2 sequences are MGHRA and YSYEKL. V lost 3 bases and J 2 bases, leaving 20 bases between the germline ends. The CDR3 sequence is 19 residues long. The CDR3 sequence: CASSHQSRGIGAGANVLTF. The CDR3 nucleotides read TGCGCCAGCAGCCACCAGAGTAGGGGTATAGGGGCTGGGGCCAACGTCCTGACTTTC.

This clone showed up just once. V is TRBV29-1 and J is TRBJ1-6; D possibly corresponds to TRBD1 (5 bases). Trimming stripped 6 bases from V and 8 bases from J, with 14 bases between. Germline V gene data show CDR1 as SQVTM and CDR2 as ANQGSEA. The CDR3 is 13 amino acids. CDR3 in amino acids: CSVKQADHSPLHF. Written as DNA, the CDR3 is TGCAGCGTCAAACAGGCAGACCATTCACCCCTCCACTTT.